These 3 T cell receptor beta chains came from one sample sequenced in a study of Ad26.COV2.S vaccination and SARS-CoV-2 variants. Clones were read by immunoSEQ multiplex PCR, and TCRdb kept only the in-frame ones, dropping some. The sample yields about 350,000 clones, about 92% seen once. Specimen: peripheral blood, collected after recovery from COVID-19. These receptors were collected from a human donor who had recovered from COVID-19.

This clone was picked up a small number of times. The CDR3 DNA is TGTGCCAGCAGCTCGGACGGACAATCCAGAAATCAGCCCCAGCATTTT. It is translated as CASSSDGQSRNQPQHF. The rearrangement joins TRBV7-9 to TRBJ1-5; a possible D gene is TRBD1 (5 bases). This CDR3 is 16 amino acids long. The germline CDR1 and CDR2 sequences are SEHNR and FQNEAQ (reference sequence). Deletions cut 4 bases from V and 4 bases from J, with 17 bases between.

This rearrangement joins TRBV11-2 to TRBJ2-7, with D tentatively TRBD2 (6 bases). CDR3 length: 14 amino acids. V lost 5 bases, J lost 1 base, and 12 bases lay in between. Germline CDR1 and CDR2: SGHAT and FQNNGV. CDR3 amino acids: CASSPGLKSYEQYF. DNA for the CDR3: TGTGCCAGCAGCCCAGGACTAAAATCCTACGAGCAGTACTTC.

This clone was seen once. The CDR3 loop reads CASSEQGRNSPLHF. CDR3 DNA: TGTGCCAGCAGTGAACAGGGCAGGAATTCACCCCTCCACTTT. The chain carries TRBV25-1 and TRBJ1-6, with D possibly matching TRBD1 (5 bases). The CDR3 totals 14 residues. The V gene lost 2 bases and the J gene lost 7 bases, with 9 bases spanning the gap. Looked up from germline, CDR1 is MGHDK and CDR2 is SYGVNS.